This TCR beta chain is drawn from a study of blood T cell repertoires in COVID-19. Study-wide background: Acute and convalescent COVID-19 samples came from the United States, Italy and Spain. Sources were T cells, B-cell-depleted T cells, or PBMCs; the material itself was cDNA or gDNA.

In the original processing: Estimation of nucleated cell counts was performed using reference gene primer amplification. Assay used: immunoSEQ multiplex PCR; TCRdb lists only in-frame clones, some missing. V and J calls plus clone size are reproduced from that table; the DNA served to infer D and trimming. The table records hundreds of thousands of clones, about nine tenths of them present only once. The CDR3 sequence is 15 residues long. In germline, CDR1 is SGDLS, CDR2 YYNGEE. V was shortened by 0 bases and J by 5 bases, with 14 bases between the two germline ends. This TCR came from a man at least 80 years old with acute or convalescent COVID-19. Source material: peripheral blood. The chain has TRBV9 and TRBJ1-2, with a tentative D call TRBD1 (6 bases). Here the CDR3 reads CASSVVGGAEYGYTF. The CDR3 nucleotides are TGTGCCAGCAGCGTAGTAGGGGGGGCAGAGTATGGCTACACCTTC.